Listed below are T cell receptor beta chains from one sample, sequenced in a study of cytomegalovirus exposure and HLA in healthy donors. This table comes from immunoSEQ multiplex PCR, and its TCRdb copy is limited to in-frame clones, with some not included. The sample lists fewer than 150,000 clones, roughly 70% seen once, with 3% to 3.5% in the top ten. The material sequenced was PBMCs. These receptors originate from a man aged 40-55 years in good health and CMV-seronegative. CDR3s include the opening cysteine and the closing phenylalanine or tryptophan. The order of the fields is D gene, J gene, V gene, clone size, CDR3 DNA, CDR3 protein. D genes are given only for firm matches. Rows may omit the clone size; those that give it use once, few, many or a size class.

-,TRBJ1-6,TRBV21-1,-,TGTGCCAGCAGCGTCTGCCGGACAGGGAGGGATTCACCCCTCCACTTT,CASSVCRTGRDSPLHF
-,TRBJ1-1,TRBV6-6,many,TGTGCCAGCAGTTATCAGGGTAGGGGAGAAGCTTTCTTT,CASSYQGRGEAFF
-,TRBJ2-1,TRBV5-1,-,TGCGCCAGCAGCCCCCTAGGCTCCTACAATGAGCAGTTCTTC,CASSPLGSYNEQFF
TRBD2,TRBJ2-5,TRBV29-1,-,TGCAGCGTTGAAAGGCTTCGGGGGCCGGGGGGGGAAGAGACCCAGTACTTC,CSVERLRGPGGEETQYF
TRBD1,TRBJ1-1,TRBV20-1,few,TGCAGAGGAGTGGGACAGGAAGGCGCTTTCTTT,CRGVGQEGAFF
-,TRBJ1-6,TRBV30,-,TGTGCCTGGAGTATGTCAGGGTACTCACCCCTCCACTTT,CAWSMSGYSPLHF
TRBD1,TRBJ2-5,TRBV30,-,TGTGCCTGGTCTCCGGGACAGGGGCGGAGTGAGACCCAGTACTTC,CAWSPGQGRSETQYF
TRBD2,TRBJ2-1,TRBV7-2,few,TGTGCCAGCAGCCCGGGACGAACTAGCGGGGGATACAATGAGCAGTTCTTC,CASSPGRTSGGYNEQFF
-,TRBJ2-7,TRBV11-2,-,TGTGCCAGCAGCTTAGCTGGAGGAGCTTACGAGCAGTACTTC,CASSLAGGAYEQYF
TRBD2,TRBJ2-1,TRBV5-1,-,TGCGCCAGCAGCCCCTCGACGTTAGCGGGGTACAATGAGCAGTTCTTC,CASSPSTLAGYNEQFF
-,TRBJ2-7,TRBV12-5,-,TGTGCTAGTGGTTCGGTTGGGCGTTCCTACGAGCAGTACTTC,CASGSVGRSYEQYF
-,TRBJ2-5,TRBV7-2,-,TGTGCCAGCAGCCTGGACAGTTACCAAGAGACCCAGTACTTC,CASSLDSYQETQYF
-,TRBJ1-1,TRBV5-1,few,TGCGCCAGCAGCTGGGGCGGGGGGGTCGCTCCTGAAGCTTTCTTT,CASSWGGGVAPEAFF
-,TRBJ1-1,TRBV28,-,TGTGCCAGCAGCCATGAGACGCGGGGAGCTTTCTTT,CASSHETRGAFF
TRBD2,TRBJ2-2,TRBV7-9,few,TGTGCCAGCAGCCGGGTGCCGGGAGGGTCCACCGGGGAGCTGTTTTTT,CASSRVPGGSTGELFF
TRBD1,TRBJ2-5,TRBV5-1,-,TGCGCCAGCAGCTTGGGCGGGACAGGGGTTGATCAAGAGACCCAGTACTTC,CASSLGGTGVDQETQYF
-,TRBJ2-5,TRBV11-3,few,TGTGCCAGCAGCTTAGGAGCCAGGGTCCAAGAGACCCAGTACTTC,CASSLGARVQETQYF
TRBD1,TRBJ1-4,TRBV7-9,-,TGTGCCAGCAGCAAAACTACAGGGGGAGAAAAACTGTTTTTT,CASSKTTGGEKLFF
TRBD1,TRBJ1-2,TRBV28,few,TGTGCCAGCAGTTTAGATACAGGGGACTATGGCTACACCTTC,CASSLDTGDYGYTF
TRBD1,TRBJ1-5,TRBV9,-,TGTGCCAGCAGCGTAGCAGGGGGTAGCAATCAGCCCCAGCATTTT,CASSVAGGSNQPQHF
-,TRBJ1-2,TRBV19,-,TGTGCCAGTAGTATAGCCGTGACCAGTTTCGGGTACACCTTC,CASSIAVTSFGYTF
TRBD2,TRBJ2-3,TRBV5-4,-,TGTGCCAGCAGTCTGGGGGGAGCGGGAGGAGATACGCAGTATTTT,CASSLGGAGGDTQYF
-,TRBJ2-7,TRBV5-4,-,TGTGCCAGCAGCACCGGACAGTCCTACGAGCAGTACTTC,CASSTGQSYEQYF
TRBD1,TRBJ2-7,TRBV5-6,-,TGTGCCAGCAGCTTGGGGGGACAGGGGTACCACGAGCAGTACTTC,CASSLGGQGYHEQYF
TRBD1,TRBJ2-7,TRBV10-3,-,TGTGCCATCAGTGGGAGCACAGGGGAGGAGCAGTACTTC,CAISGSTGEEQYF
-,TRBJ1-6,TRBV10-3,-,TGTGCCATCAGTGAGTCGGGGGGACCCCTCCACTTT,CAISESGGPLHF
TRBD2,TRBJ2-1,TRBV11-2,few,TGTGCCAGCAGCTTAGGGGGCTCAGCACTAGCGGAACCACACAATGAGCAGTTCTTC,CASSLGGSALAEPHNEQFF